These 5 T cell receptor beta chains originate from one sample sequenced in a study of blood T cell repertoires in COVID-19. The table came from immunoSEQ multiplex PCR; TCRdb's copy has only in-frame clones and leaves some out. Here the sample spans 250,000 to 350,000 clones, under 95% being singletons. What was sequenced was PBMCs or T cells enriched from blood (not recorded which). These receptor sequences come from a woman aged 25 to 39 who had recovered from COVID-19.

This clone came up once. J is TRBJ2-5 and V is TRBV9; 14 bases agree with TRBD2. Germline assignment: CDR1 SGDLS and CDR2 YYNGEE. The trim removed 2 bases at V and 4 bases at J, leaving 7 bases unmatched. The CDR3 is 17 residues long. CDR3 in DNA: TGTGCCAGCAGCGTCGAGCCGGGACTAGCGGGAGCAGAGACCCAGTACTTC. Protein product: CASSVEPGLAGAETQYF.

The J gene is TRBJ2-1, the V gene TRBV18; TRBD2 aligns across 9 bases. V lost 3 bases to trimming and J lost 6 bases; unmatched junction nucleotides: 3. The CDR3 consists of 14 residues. CDR1 is KGHSH, CDR2 LQKENI, per germline. In DNA, the CDR3 is TGTGCCAGCTCACCTGGACTAGCGTCCAATGAGCAGTTCTTC. Residues: CASSPGLASNEQFF.

V usage is TRBV21-1 and J usage is TRBJ1-2. TRBV21-1 corresponds to a pseudogene. The CDR3 is 14 residues long. The CDR3 spells CASIPTAGNYGYTF. The CDR3, as DNA: TGTGCCAGCATCCCAACCGCGGGTAACTATGGCTACACCTTC.

V is TRBV7-3 and J is TRBJ2-2; D is ambiguous. V was shortened by 2 bases and J by 0 bases, with 4 bases between the two germline ends. Germline V gives CDR1 SGHTA, CDR2 FQGTGA. The CDR3 contains 14 residues. CDR3 residues: CASSLLANTGELFF. As DNA, the CDR3 is TGTGCCAGCAGCTTACTAGCGAACACCGGGGAGCTGTTTTTT.

This chain connects TRBV3-1 (or the pseudogene TRBV3-2) to TRBJ2-1; 11 positions match TRBD2. This CDR3 spans 15 amino acids. J lost 10 bases, V lost 0 bases, and 5 bases had no gene match. Germline V gene lookup returns CDR1 LGHDT and CDR2 YNNKEL (reference sequence). The CDR3 region is CASSQDSGGGGEQFF. CDR3 DNA sequence: TGTGCCAGCAGCCAAGATAGCGGGGGGGGCGGAGAGCAGTTCTTC.